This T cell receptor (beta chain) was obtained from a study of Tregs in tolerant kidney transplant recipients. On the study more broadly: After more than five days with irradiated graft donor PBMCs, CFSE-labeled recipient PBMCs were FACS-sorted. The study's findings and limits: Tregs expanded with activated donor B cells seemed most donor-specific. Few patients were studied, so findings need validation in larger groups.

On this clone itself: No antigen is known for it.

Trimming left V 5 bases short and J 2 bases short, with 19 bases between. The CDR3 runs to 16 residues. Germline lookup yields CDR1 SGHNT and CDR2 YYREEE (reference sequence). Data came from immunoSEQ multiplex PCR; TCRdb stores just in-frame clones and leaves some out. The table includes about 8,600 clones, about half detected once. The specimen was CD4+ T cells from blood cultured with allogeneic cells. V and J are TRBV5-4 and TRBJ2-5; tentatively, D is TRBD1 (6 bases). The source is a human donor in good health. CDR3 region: CASRSTGTNYQETQYF. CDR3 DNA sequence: TGTGCCAGCAGATCCACCGGGACAAACTATCAAGAGACCCAGTACTTC.